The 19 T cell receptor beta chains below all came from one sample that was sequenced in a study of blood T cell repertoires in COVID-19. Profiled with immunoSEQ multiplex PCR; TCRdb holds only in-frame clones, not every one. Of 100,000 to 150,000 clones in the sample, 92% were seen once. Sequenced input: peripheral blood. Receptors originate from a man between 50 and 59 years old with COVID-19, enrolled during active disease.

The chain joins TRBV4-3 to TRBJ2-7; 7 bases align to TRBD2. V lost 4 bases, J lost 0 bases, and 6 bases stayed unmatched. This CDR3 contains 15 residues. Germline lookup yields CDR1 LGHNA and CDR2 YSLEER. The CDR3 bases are TGCGCCAGCAGCCCGGCAGCGGGAAGCTCCTACGAGCAGTACTTC. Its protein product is CASSPAAGSSYEQYF.

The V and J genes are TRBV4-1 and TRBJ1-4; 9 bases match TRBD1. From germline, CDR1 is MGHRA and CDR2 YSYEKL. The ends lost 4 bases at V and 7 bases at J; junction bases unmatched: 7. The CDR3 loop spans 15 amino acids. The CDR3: CASSLGQGGGEKLFF. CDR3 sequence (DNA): TGCGCCAGCAGCCTGGGACAGGGAGGGGGTGAAAAACTGTTTTTT.

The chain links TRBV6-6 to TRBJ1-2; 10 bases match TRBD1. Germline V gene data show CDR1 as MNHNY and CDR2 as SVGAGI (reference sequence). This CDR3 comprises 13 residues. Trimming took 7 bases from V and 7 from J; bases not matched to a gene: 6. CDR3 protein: CASTAGQGVGYTF. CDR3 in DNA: TGTGCCAGCACTGCAGGACAGGGGGTTGGCTACACCTTC.

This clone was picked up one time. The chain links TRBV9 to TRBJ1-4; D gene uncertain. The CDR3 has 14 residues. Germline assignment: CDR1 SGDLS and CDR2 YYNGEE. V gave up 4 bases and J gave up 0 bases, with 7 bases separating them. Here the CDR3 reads CASSFSSTNEKLFF. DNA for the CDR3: TGTGCCAGCAGCTTCAGTTCAACTAATGAAAAACTGTTTTTT.

CDR3 nucleotide sequence: TGTGCCAGCAGCTTGACTAGCGGGAGGGCCAATGAGCAGTTCTTC. Protein product: CASSLTSGRANEQFF. This chain connects TRBV5-4 to TRBJ2-1, with 13 bases aligning to TRBD2. Trimming at V came to 1 base and at J to 6 bases, leaving 1 base not matched to a gene. This CDR3 is 15 amino acids long. CDR1 is SGHNT, CDR2 YYREEE, per germline (reference sequence).

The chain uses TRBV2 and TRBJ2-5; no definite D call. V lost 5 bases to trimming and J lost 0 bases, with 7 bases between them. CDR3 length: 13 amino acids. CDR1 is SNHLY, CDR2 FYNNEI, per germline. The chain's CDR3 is CASSTRDQETQYF. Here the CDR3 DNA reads TGTGCCAGCAGTACCCGCGACCAAGAGACCCAGTACTTC.

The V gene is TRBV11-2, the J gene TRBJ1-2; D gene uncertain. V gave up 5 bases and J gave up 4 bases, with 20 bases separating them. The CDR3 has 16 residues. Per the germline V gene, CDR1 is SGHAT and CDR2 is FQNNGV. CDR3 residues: CASSPNTRNGFYGYTF. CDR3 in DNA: TGTGCCAGCAGCCCAAATACGAGGAATGGGTTCTATGGCTACACCTTC.

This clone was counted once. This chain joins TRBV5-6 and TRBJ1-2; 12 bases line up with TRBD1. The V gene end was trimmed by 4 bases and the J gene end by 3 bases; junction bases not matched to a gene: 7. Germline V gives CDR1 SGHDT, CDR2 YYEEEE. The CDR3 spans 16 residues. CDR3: CASSPGTGGADYGYTF. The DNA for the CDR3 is TGTGCCAGCAGCCCCGGGACAGGGGGCGCAGACTATGGCTACACCTTC.

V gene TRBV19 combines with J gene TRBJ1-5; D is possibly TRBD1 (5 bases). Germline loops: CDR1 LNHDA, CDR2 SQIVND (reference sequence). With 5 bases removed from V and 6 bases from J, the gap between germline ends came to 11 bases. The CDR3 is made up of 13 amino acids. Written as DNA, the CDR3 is TGTGCCAGTAGTCCCAGGGTGTTTCAGCCCCAGCATTTT. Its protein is CASSPRVFQPQHF. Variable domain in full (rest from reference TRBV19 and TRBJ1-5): DGGITQSPKYLFRKEGQNVTLSCEQNLNHDAMYWYRQDPGQGLRLIYYSQIVNDFQKGDIAEGYSVSREKKESFPLTVTSAQKNPTAFYLCASSPRVFQPQHFGDGTRLSIL.

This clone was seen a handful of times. In DNA, the CDR3 is TGTGCCAGCAGCTACCGCCGGGACTTCAAAGAGACCCAGTACTTC. It is translated as CASSYRRDFKETQYF. The chain uses TRBV7-9 and TRBJ2-5; possibly TRBD2 for D (6 bases). The V end lost 4 bases, the J end lost 3 bases, and 15 bases lay between the germline ends. This CDR3 has 15 residues. Germline CDR1 reads SEHNR; CDR2 reads FQNEAQ (reference sequence).

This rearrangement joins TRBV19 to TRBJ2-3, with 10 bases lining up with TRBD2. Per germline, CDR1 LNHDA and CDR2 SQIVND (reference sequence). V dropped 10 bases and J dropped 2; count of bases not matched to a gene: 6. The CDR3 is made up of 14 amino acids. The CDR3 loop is CATRLAGVTDTQYF. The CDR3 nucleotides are TGTGCCACTCGTCTAGCGGGGGTCACAGATACGCAGTATTTT.

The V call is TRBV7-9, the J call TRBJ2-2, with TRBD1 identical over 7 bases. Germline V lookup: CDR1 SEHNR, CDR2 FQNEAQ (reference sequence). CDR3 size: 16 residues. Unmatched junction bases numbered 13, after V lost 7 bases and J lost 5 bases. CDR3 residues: CASNPTAQGVTGELFF. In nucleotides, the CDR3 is TGTGCCAGCAACCCAACCGCGCAGGGGGTAACCGGGGAGCTGTTTTTT.

In DNA form, the CDR3 reads TGTGCCAGCAGTTTGCTAGCGGGGACCTACAATGAGCAGTTCTTC. Residues: CASSLLAGTYNEQFF. J is TRBJ2-1 and V is TRBV27; 9 bases are shared with TRBD2. J gave up 2 bases and V 3 bases, and 2 bases lay outside the gene matches. The germline V gene encodes CDR1 MNHEY and CDR2 SMNVEV (reference sequence). CDR3 length: 15 residues.

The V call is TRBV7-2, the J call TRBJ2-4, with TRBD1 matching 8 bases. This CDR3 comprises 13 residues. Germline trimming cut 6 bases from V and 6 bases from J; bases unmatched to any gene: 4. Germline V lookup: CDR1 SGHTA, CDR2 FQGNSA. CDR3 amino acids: CASSLGQGNIQYF. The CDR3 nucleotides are TGTGCCAGCAGTCTCGGACAGGGAAACATTCAGTACTTC.

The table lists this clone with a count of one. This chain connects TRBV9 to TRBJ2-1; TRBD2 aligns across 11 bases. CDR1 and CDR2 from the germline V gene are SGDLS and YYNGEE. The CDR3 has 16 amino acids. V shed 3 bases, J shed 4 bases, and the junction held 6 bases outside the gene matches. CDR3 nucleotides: TGTGCCAGCAGCGCCACTAGCGGGAGATCATACAATGAGCAGTTCTTC. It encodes CASSATSGRSYNEQFF.

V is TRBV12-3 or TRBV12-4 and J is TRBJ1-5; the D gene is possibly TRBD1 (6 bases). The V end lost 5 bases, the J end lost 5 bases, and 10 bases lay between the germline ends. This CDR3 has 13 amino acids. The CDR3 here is CASSAWTDQPQHF. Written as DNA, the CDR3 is TGTGCCAGCAGTGCCTGGACAGATCAGCCCCAGCATTTT.

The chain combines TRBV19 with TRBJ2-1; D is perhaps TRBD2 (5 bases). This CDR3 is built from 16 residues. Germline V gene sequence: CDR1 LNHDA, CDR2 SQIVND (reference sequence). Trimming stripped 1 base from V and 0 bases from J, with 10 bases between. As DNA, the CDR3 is TGTGCCAGTAGTATAGGAAGCAGCGGCTCCTACAATGAGCAGTTCTTC. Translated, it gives CASSIGSSGSYNEQFF.

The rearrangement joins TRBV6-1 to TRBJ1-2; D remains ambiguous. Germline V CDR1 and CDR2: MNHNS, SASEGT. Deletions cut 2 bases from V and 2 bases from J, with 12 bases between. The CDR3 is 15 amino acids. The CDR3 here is CASSELGRKNYGYTF. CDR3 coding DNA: TGTGCCAGCAGTGAATTAGGGAGAAAAAACTATGGCTACACCTTC.

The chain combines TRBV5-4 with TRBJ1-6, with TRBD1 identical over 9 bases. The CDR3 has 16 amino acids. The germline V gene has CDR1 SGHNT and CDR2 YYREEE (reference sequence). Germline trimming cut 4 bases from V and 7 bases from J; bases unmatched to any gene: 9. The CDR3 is CASSPSHRGRNSPLHF. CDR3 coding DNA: TGTGCCAGCAGCCCCTCACACAGGGGGCGGAATTCACCCCTCCACTTT.